A single sample is the source of the 25 T cell receptor beta chains below, sequenced in a study of T cell responses to AZD1222 COVID-19 vaccine. Measured with immunoSEQ multiplex PCR; TCRdb has only the in-frame clones, and not every one. The sample includes some 150,000 clones, more than 85% of them seen just once. The sequencing here drew on peripheral blood, taken 28 days after the second AZD1222 dose. Source of these receptors: an adult who received the AZD1222 COVID-19 vaccine.

This chain uses TRBV28 with TRBJ2-7; perhaps TRBD1 as D (5 bases). CDR3 length equals 16 residues. V was pared by 3 bases and J by 0 bases, with 15 bases between. Germline V gene lookup returns CDR1 MDHEN and CDR2 SYDVKM. The CDR3 protein is CASSFRGQGSSYEQYF. The CDR3 DNA reads TGTGCCAGCAGTTTTCGCGGACAAGGAAGCTCCTACGAGCAGTACTTC.

The chain couples TRBV30 to TRBJ1-2; D remains ambiguous. The CDR3 loop spans 17 amino acids. Trimming left V 1 base short and J 1 base short, with 19 bases between. CDR1 GTSNPN and CDR2 SVGIG come from the germline V gene (reference sequence). Here the CDR3 DNA reads TGTGCCTGGAGTGACTCAGTGGGTCCGACCTTTAACTATGGCTACACCTTC. Protein product: CAWSDSVGPTFNYGYTF.

The gene calls are TRBV7-6 and TRBJ2-7; tentative D call: TRBD2 (6 bases). The CDR3 is 14 residues long. Trimming removed 3 bases from V and 3 bases from J, with 12 bases in between. Germline assignment: CDR1 SGHVS and CDR2 FNYEAQ. In nucleotides, the CDR3 is TGTGCCAGCAGCTTGGGGACTGTTAACTACGAGCAGTACTTC. Protein product: CASSLGTVNYEQYF.

The rearrangement uses TRBV28 and TRBJ1-5, with a tentative D call TRBD1 (6 bases). This CDR3 contains 13 residues. The V end was cut by 4 bases, the J end by 9 bases, with 13 bases between. Per germline, CDR1 MDHEN and CDR2 SYDVKM. CDR3 amino acids: CASSYFGGGPQHF. The CDR3 DNA follows: TGTGCCAGCAGTTATTTCGGGGGCGGGCCCCAGCATTTT.

The table lists this clone with a count of one. The chain couples TRBV11-3 to TRBJ2-5, with D maybe TRBD2 (6 bases). V gave up 5 bases and J gave up 2 bases, with 12 bases separating them. Looked up from germline, CDR1 is SGHNT and CDR2 is YENEEA. There are 14 residues in the CDR3. The CDR3 reads CASSKTRAQETQYF. In DNA, the CDR3 is TGTGCCAGCAGCAAGACTAGAGCGCAAGAGACCCAGTACTTC. The variable domain in full, completed from reference TRBV11-3 and TRBJ2-5, reads EAGVVQSPRYKIIEKKQPVAFWCNPISGHNTLYWYLQNLGQGPELLIRYENEEAVDDSQLPKDRFSAERLKGVDSTLKIQPAELGDSAVYLCASSKTRAQETQYFGPGTRLLVL.

The rearrangement links TRBV7-2 to TRBJ2-1; D remains unclear. Trimming pared 3 bases from V and 6 bases from J, leaving 18 bases between. CDR1 and CDR2 from the germline V gene are SGHTA and FQGNSA. This CDR3 has 16 residues. CDR3 in DNA: TGTGCCAGCAGCTTGGCTGCGCTGAGTTTTTCCAATGAGCAGTTCTTC. Protein sequence: CASSLAALSFSNEQFF.

The chain employs TRBV19 and TRBJ2-1; the D gene is possibly TRBD2 (6 bases). V was shortened by 3 bases and J by 0 bases, with 24 bases between the two germline ends. The CDR3 has 20 residues. In germline, CDR1 is LNHDA, CDR2 SQIVND (reference sequence). The chain's CDR3 is CASSIFWGGGSRHSYNEQFF. CDR3 coding DNA: TGTGCCAGTAGTATTTTCTGGGGAGGTGGGAGCAGACACTCCTACAATGAGCAGTTCTTC.

The chain is built from TRBV7-8 and TRBJ1-5; 8 bases line up with TRBD1. CDR1 is SGHVS and CDR2 is FQNEAQ in the germline V gene. This CDR3 region has 15 residues. J was trimmed by 5 bases and V by 7 bases; bases with no gene match: 10. The chain's CDR3 is CASTLTGVTHQPQHF. Here the CDR3 DNA reads TGTGCCAGCACCCTGACAGGGGTTACGCATCAGCCCCAGCATTTT.

This clone appeared once. V and J are TRBV11-2 and TRBJ2-7; a possible D gene is TRBD1 (6 bases). The CDR3 sequence is 15 residues long. CDR1 is SGHAT, CDR2 FQNNGV, per germline. Deletions cut 5 bases from V and 7 bases from J, with 21 bases between. CDR3 amino acids: CASSVDRLLALEQYF. For the CDR3, the DNA is TGTGCCAGCAGCGTCGACAGGTTGTTAGCCCTGGAGCAGTACTTC.

This sequence joins TRBV9 and TRBJ1-2; D is undetermined. Trimming cost V 4 bases and J 4 bases, with 11 bases left between them. The germline CDR1 and CDR2 sequences are SGDLS and YYNGEE. CDR3 size: 13 residues. The CDR3 region has the DNA TGTGCCAGCAGCCCTCAGGACCTCTATGGCTACACCTTC. It specifies CASSPQDLYGYTF.

The chain is built from TRBV5-6 and TRBJ1-1; no clear D. The CDR3 is 14 amino acids. The germline CDR1 and CDR2 sequences are SGHDT and YYEEEE. Trimming removed 0 bases at V and 2 bases at J, with 8 bases between. The CDR3: CASSLGPTNTEAFF. The CDR3 nucleotides are TGTGCCAGCAGCTTGGGGCCAACAAACACTGAAGCTTTCTTT.

The chain carries TRBV4-1 and TRBJ1-4, with a tentative D call TRBD1 (5 bases). The CDR3 has 17 amino acids. V was pared by 0 bases and J by 7 bases, with 18 bases between. Germline CDR1 and CDR2: MGHRA and YSYEKL. CDR3: CASSQDQGTVVGEKLFF. DNA of the CDR3: TGCGCCAGCAGCCAAGATCAAGGGACGGTGGTGGGTGAAAAACTGTTTTTT.

This chain links TRBV28 with TRBJ1-3, with D hard to call. Germline V lookup: CDR1 MDHEN, CDR2 SYDVKM. The CDR3 totals 15 residues. Between the trimmed V and J ends, which lost 3 bases and 2 bases, there was a span of 11 bases. The CDR3 is CASSLSRGAGNTIYF. DNA for the CDR3: TGTGCCAGCAGTTTGTCGCGTGGGGCTGGAAACACCATATATTTT. The whole variable domain, remainder taken from reference TRBV28 and TRBJ1-3, is DVKVTQSSRYLVKRTGEKVFLECVQDMDHENMFWYRQDPGLGLRLIYFSYDVKMKEKGDIPEGYSVSREKKERFSLILESASTNQTSMYLCASSLSRGAGNTIYFGEGSWLTVV.

This sequence joins TRBV5-1 and TRBJ1-1, with a possible D match to TRBD1 (5 bases). This CDR3 spans 15 amino acids. Germline lookup yields CDR1 SGHRS and CDR2 YFSETQ. Between the trimmed V and J ends, which lost 2 bases and 8 bases, there was a span of 19 bases. CDR3: CASSFSGSGSVEAFF. The CDR3 coding sequence is TGCGCCAGCAGCTTTTCTGGTTCAGGGTCGGTGGAAGCTTTCTTT.

The J gene is TRBJ2-6, the V gene TRBV4-3; D is unresolved. V lost 0 bases and J lost 0, with 9 bases in between. Germline CDR1 is LGHNA and CDR2 is YSLEER. The CDR3 runs to 17 residues. The CDR3 sequence is CASSQDRRSSGANVLTF. As DNA, the CDR3 is TGCGCCAGCAGCCAAGATCGACGGAGCTCTGGGGCCAACGTCCTGACTTTC.

The V gene is TRBV5-1, the J gene TRBJ1-1, with D maybe TRBD1 (6 bases). This CDR3 is built from 15 residues. CDR1 is SGHRS, CDR2 YFSETQ, per germline. V lost 7 bases and J 0 bases, leaving 16 bases between the germline ends. CDR3 residues: CASSSGGPLNTEAFF. CDR3 DNA sequence: TGCGCCAGCTCCTCCGGGGGGCCACTGAACACTGAAGCTTTCTTT.

CDR3 protein: CASSPPGRHPNEQFF. Here the CDR3 DNA reads TGTGCCAGCTCACCCCCCGGGAGGCACCCCAATGAGCAGTTCTTC. This rearrangement joins TRBV18 to TRBJ2-1; 7 nucleotides align to TRBD2. The germline V gene encodes CDR1 KGHSH and CDR2 LQKENI. CDR3 length equals 15 residues. V shed 3 bases and J 6 bases; nucleotides not matched to a gene: 8. The full variable domain, completed using reference TRBV18 and TRBJ2-1, is NAGVMQNPRHLVRRRGQEARLRCSPMKGHSHVYWYRQLPEEGLKFMVYLQKENIIDESGMPKERFSAEFPKEGPSILRIQQVVRGDSAAYFCASSPPGRHPNEQFFGPGTRLTVL.

This clone appeared once. The chain uses TRBV5-4 and TRBJ2-1; D call uncertain. This CDR3 has 15 residues. V was clipped by 2 bases and J by 2 bases, with 11 bases between them. From germline, CDR1 is SGHNT and CDR2 YYREEE (reference sequence). CDR3 in amino acids: CASSFRENPYNEQFF. In DNA, the CDR3 is TGTGCCAGCAGCTTTAGAGAGAACCCCTACAATGAGCAGTTCTTC. Drawing the rest from reference TRBV5-4 and TRBJ2-1, the complete variable domain is ETGVTQSPTHLIKTRGQQVTLRCSSQSGHNTVSWYQQALGQGPQFIFQYYREEENGRGNFPPRFSGLQFPNYSSELNVNALELDDSALYLCASSFRENPYNEQFFGPGTRLTVL.

J is TRBJ2-2 and V is TRBV7-2, with unresolved D. The V gene's germline CDR1 is SGHTA and CDR2 FQGNSA. The V end was cut by 5 bases, the J end by 3 bases, with 16 bases between. CDR3 length equals 16 residues. This CDR3 is CASSNTLTLYTGELFF. In nucleotides, the CDR3 is TGTGCCAGCAGCAATACACTCACGCTGTACACCGGGGAGCTGTTTTTT.

The chain recombines TRBV29-1 with TRBJ2-1; the match to TRBD2 covers 7 bases. CDR3 length equals 12 residues. After removal of 3 bases from V and 10 bases from J, the junction contained 6 bases not matched to a gene. Germline CDR1 reads SQVTM; CDR2 reads ANQGSEA. The CDR3 is CSVDPGGWEQFF. The CDR3 nucleotides are TGCAGCGTTGACCCGGGAGGCTGGGAGCAGTTCTTC.

J is TRBJ1-2 and V is TRBV7-9; 12 bases align to TRBD1. The ends lost 5 bases at V and 3 bases at J; junction bases unmatched: 10. The germline CDR1 and CDR2 sequences are SEHNR and FQNEAQ (reference sequence). This CDR3 is 17 amino acids long. The CDR3 bases are TGTGCCAGCAGCCTCCGGGACAGGGGGCCCGGTCACTATGGCTACACCTTC. It codes for CASSLRDRGPGHYGYTF.

This chain links TRBV20-1 with TRBJ1-1; D is uncertain. V lost 5 bases, J lost 5 bases, and 18 bases lay in between. The germline V gene has CDR1 DFQATT and CDR2 SNEGSKA (reference sequence). The length of the CDR3 is 14 residues. The CDR3 DNA sequence: TGCAGTGCTGGTGAGCCCCTATCTGGTACTGAAGCTTTCTTT. Its translation: CSAGEPLSGTEAFF.

The chain couples TRBV4-3 to TRBJ2-7; 9 nucleotides match TRBD2. J lost 4 bases, V lost 3 bases, and 10 bases had no gene match. The CDR3 covers 16 residues. CDR1 is LGHNA and CDR2 is YSLEER in the germline V gene. The CDR3 bases are TGCGCCAGCAGCCAGTCAAGCGGGGGGAGCCTTTACGAGCAGTACTTC. This translates into CASSQSSGGSLYEQYF.

The genes are TRBV14 and TRBJ2-1, with 7 bases lining up with TRBD1. V shed 8 bases and J 5 bases; nucleotides not matched to a gene: 6. CDR1 is SGHDN and CDR2 is FVKESK in the germline V gene. This CDR3 is 13 amino acids long. The CDR3: CASGTGANNEQFF. The CDR3 bases are TGTGCCAGCGGCACAGGGGCGAACAATGAGCAGTTCTTC.

The rearrangement links TRBV28 to TRBJ1-5; 12 bases agree with TRBD1. This CDR3 has 17 amino acids. J lost 2 bases, V lost 6 bases, and 8 bases had no gene match. Germline V gene lookup returns CDR1 MDHEN and CDR2 SYDVKM. In DNA, the CDR3 is TGTGCCAGCAGGCGGTCCGGGACAGGGGGCGGCAATCAGCCCCAGCATTTT. As protein: CASRRSGTGGGNQPQHF. The variable domain in full, with the rest retrieved from reference TRBV28 and TRBJ1-5, is DVKVTQSSRYLVKRTGEKVFLECVQDMDHENMFWYRQDPGLGLRLIYFSYDVKMKEKGDIPEGYSVSREKKERFSLILESASTNQTSMYLCASRRSGTGGGNQPQHFGDGTRLSIL.